Presented here are 2 T cell receptor beta chains from one specimen sequenced in a study of Graves' ophthalmopathy and Graves' hyperthyroidism. RNA transcripts were the template, and TCR beta CDR3 regions were amplified from them. An initial RT-PCR round employing HTBI primers preceded a second-round multiplex PCR. One entry per CDR3 protein, called by TCRdb with MiXCR from the multiplex PCR reads. The sample has hundreds of thousands of distinct CDR3 sequences, about 20% seen once. The sample was peripheral blood. The receptors derive from a young woman with stable Graves' hyperthyroidism. Some clones in this sample may be carry-over from other donors' samples.

V is TRBV20-1 and J is TRBJ2-7; 8 positions match TRBD2. This CDR3 has 16 residues. Per germline, CDR1 DFQATT and CDR2 SNEGSKA (reference sequence). V dropped 2 bases and J dropped 2; count of bases not matched to a gene: 11. The CDR3 spells CSARQLLAGRPYEQYF. Written as DNA, the CDR3 is TGCAGTGCTAGACAGTTGCTAGCGGGCCGTCCCTACGAGCAGTACTTC.

The rearrangement links TRBV5-1 to TRBJ2-4; TRBD1 is a possible D gene (6 bases). This CDR3 is built from 15 residues. Deletions cut 4 bases from V and 0 bases from J, with 11 bases between. Germline CDR1 SGHRS, CDR2 YFSETQ. The DNA of the CDR3 is TGCGCCAGCAGCAGCAGGGGCGAAGCCAAAAACATTCAGTACTTC. This encodes CASSSRGEAKNIQYF.